One and the same sample provided the 26 T cell receptor beta chains below, sequenced in a study of graft-versus-host responses after intestinal transplantation. The assay was immunoSEQ multiplex PCR, and TCRdb's table has in-frame clones only and misses some. The sample includes more than 85,000 clones, roughly 80% of them seen just once. Their cognate antigens are unknown. The material was unstimulated CD4+ T cells sorted from spleen or lymph node cells, obtained before intestinal transplant. The receptor set was obtained from a human donor who received an intestinal transplant.

The chain employs TRBV28 and TRBJ2-4; 7 bases match TRBD2. The CDR3 has 15 amino acids. V was pared by 3 bases and J by 2 bases, with 4 bases of the junction left unmatched. Germline CDR1 reads MDHEN; CDR2 reads SYDVKM. The CDR3 bases are TGTGCCAGCAGTTTGCCCGGGGGGTCCAAAAACATTCAGTACTTC. Residues: CASSLPGGSKNIQYF. Together with reference TRBV28 and TRBJ2-4, the CDR3 gives the full variable domain: DVKVTQSSRYLVKRTGEKVFLECVQDMDHENMFWYRQDPGLGLRLIYFSYDVKMKEKGDIPEGYSVSREKKERFSLILESASTNQTSMYLCASSLPGGSKNIQYFGAGTRLSVL.

This chain uses TRBV28 with TRBJ1-5; 7 bases agree with TRBD1. The CDR3 contains 17 residues. With 4 bases clipped from V and 5 bases from J, the junction kept 14 bases outside the gene matches. CDR1 MDHEN and CDR2 SYDVKM come from the germline V gene. The CDR3 is CASSYPLGQAGDQPQHF. In nucleotides, the CDR3 is TGTGCCAGCAGTTACCCCCTCGGACAGGCTGGGGATCAGCCCCAGCATTTT.

The chain carries TRBV4-1 and TRBJ1-2; D perhaps matches TRBD1 (6 bases). CDR3 length: 15 amino acids. The V gene lost 0 bases and the J gene lost 3 bases, with 11 bases spanning the gap. Germline CDR1 MGHRA, CDR2 YSYEKL. The DNA for the CDR3 is TGCGCCAGCAGCCAAGAGGGGAGGGGGGACTATGGCTACACCTTC. It yields the protein CASSQEGRGDYGYTF.

The CDR3 spells CASSFGQGPYEQYF. The CDR3 DNA reads TGTGCCAGCAGCTTTGGACAGGGTCCCTACGAGCAGTACTTC. This rearrangement joins TRBV11-3 to TRBJ2-7; 8 positions agree with TRBD1. The CDR3 consists of 14 residues. Germline CDR1 and CDR2: SGHNT and YENEEA. Unmatched junction bases numbered 3, after V lost 3 bases and J lost 2 bases. The full variable domain, in which reference TRBV11-3 and TRBJ2-7 provide the parts outside the CDR3, is EAGVVQSPRYKIIEKKQPVAFWCNPISGHNTLYWYLQNLGQGPELLIRYENEEAVDDSQLPKDRFSAERLKGVDSTLKIQPAELGDSAVYLCASSFGQGPYEQYFGPGTRLTVT.

The rearrangement uses TRBV28 and TRBJ2-2; 10 bases match TRBD1. Trimming removed 5 bases from V and 5 bases from J; junction bases left unmatched: 8. This CDR3 contains 16 residues. Germline V gene data show CDR1 as MDHEN and CDR2 as SYDVKM. CDR3 sequence reads: CASSTRTGGGTGELFF. Written as DNA, the CDR3 is TGTGCCAGCAGTACTCGGACAGGGGGGGGAACCGGGGAGCTGTTTTTT.

This chain uses TRBV7-8 with TRBJ2-3; D possibly corresponds to TRBD2 (6 bases). CDR3 length: 14 residues. The V gene's germline CDR1 is SGHVS and CDR2 FQNEAQ. V was cut by 2 bases and J by 4 bases, with 10 bases left in between. The CDR3 sequence: CASSLLSSADTQYF. In nucleotides, the CDR3 is TGTGCCAGCAGCTTATTGTCTAGCGCAGATACGCAGTATTTT.

The gene calls are TRBV7-2 and TRBJ2-3, with 8 bases lining up with TRBD2. Germline CDR1 and CDR2: SGHTA and FQGNSA. After removal of 6 bases from V and 3 bases from J, the junction contained 8 bases not matched to a gene. This CDR3 is built from 15 residues. The CDR3 here is CASRPPGLATDTQYF. The CDR3 DNA follows: TGTGCCAGCAGACCCCCAGGACTAGCAACAGATACGCAGTATTTT. Full variable domain (rest looked up from reference TRBV7-2 and TRBJ2-3): GAGVSQSPSNKVTEKGKDVELRCDPISGHTALYWYRQSLGQGLEFLIYFQGNSAPDKSGLPSDRFSAERTGGSVSTLTIQRTQQEDSAVYLCASRPPGLATDTQYFGPGTRLTVL.

This chain joins TRBV4-2 and TRBJ1-4; tentative D call: TRBD1 (6 bases). The CDR3 covers 15 residues. V was cut by 3 bases and J by 7 bases, with 15 bases left in between. Looked up from germline, CDR1 is LGHNA and CDR2 is YNFKEQ. Here the CDR3 reads CASSQTADRPEKLFF. CDR3 bases: TGTGCCAGCAGCCAGACGGCGGACAGACCTGAAAAACTGTTTTTT.

The chain carries TRBV20-1 and TRBJ2-5; D is ambiguous. Per germline, CDR1 DFQATT and CDR2 SNEGSKA (reference sequence). The V end was cut by 2 bases, the J end by 9 bases, with 10 bases between. The CDR3 runs 11 residues. The CDR3 DNA follows: TGCAGTGCTAGACCTATGTTGGCCCAGTACTTC. It encodes CSARPMLAQYF.

The CDR3 sequence is CASSPAGGTDTQYF. CDR3 nucleotides: TGTGCCAGCAGCCCAGCGGGGGGCACAGATACGCAGTATTTT. This sequence joins TRBV6-5 and TRBJ2-3; 8 bases match TRBD2. The germline V gene has CDR1 MNHEY and CDR2 SVGAGI. V dropped 6 bases and J dropped 1; count of bases not matched to a gene: 3. The CDR3 length is 14 residues.

This clone appeared a few times. CDR3 in DNA: TGTGCCAGCAGTGAGGACAGGGCAAGGAGACATCAGCCCCAGCATTTT. It is translated as CASSEDRARRHQPQHF. The chain employs TRBV6-1 and TRBJ1-5, with 8 bases matching TRBD1. The ends lost 3 bases at V and 5 bases at J; junction bases unmatched: 9. This CDR3 contains 16 residues. Germline lookup yields CDR1 MNHNS and CDR2 SASEGT.

There are a few counts of this clone. Other DNA sequences in the same sample also yield this CDR3. The CDR3 DNA is TGTGCCAGCAGTGAAGGGGGGACTAGCGGGCCCCTTCGAGATGAGCAGTTCTTC. This sequence encodes CASSEGGTSGPLRDEQFF. The rearrangement joins TRBV2 to TRBJ2-1; 12 bases fit TRBD2. This CDR3 is built from 18 residues. V was pared by 1 base and J by 8 bases, with 12 bases of the junction left unmatched. Looked up from germline, CDR1 is SNHLY and CDR2 is FYNNEI. Filled out from reference TRBV2 and TRBJ2-1, the complete variable domain reads EPEVTQTPSHQVTQMGQEVILRCVPISNHLYFYWYRQILGQKVEFLVSFYNNEISEKSEIFDDQFSVERPDGSNFTLKIRSTKLEDSAMYFCASSEGGTSGPLRDEQFFGPGTRLTVL.

This clone appeared a single time. The chain uses TRBV7-9 and TRBJ2-2; 14 nucleotides align to TRBD2. Germline V lookup: CDR1 SEHNR, CDR2 FQNEAQ (reference sequence). V shed 6 bases and J 3 bases; nucleotides not matched to a gene: 6. The CDR3 sequence is 17 residues long. The CDR3, as DNA: TGTGCCAGCAGACCCCGGACTAGCGGGGGGTACACCGGGGAGCTGTTTTTT. Residues: CASRPRTSGGYTGELFF.

V is TRBV11-2 and J is TRBJ2-5, with 7 bases aligning to TRBD2. The germline CDR1 and CDR2 sequences are SGHAT and FQNNGV. This CDR3 spans 15 amino acids. After removal of 1 base from V and 10 bases from J, the junction contained 12 bases not matched to a gene. CDR3 protein: CASSLGDSGQGIQYF. The CDR3 DNA is TGTGCCAGCAGCTTAGGGGATAGCGGGCAAGGGATCCAGTACTTC.

This clone has only a few counts. The chain uses TRBV28 and TRBJ1-2; D remains ambiguous. The germline CDR1 and CDR2 sequences are MDHEN and SYDVKM. The CDR3 has 13 residues. V lost 6 bases to trimming and J lost 3 bases, with 11 bases between them. In DNA, the CDR3 is TGTGCCAGCAGCGCTCAGGCCTACTATGGCTACACCTTC. Translation gives CASSAQAYYGYTF.

This clone was recorded a few times. The chain is built from TRBV18 and TRBJ1-6; 10 positions agree with TRBD1. Germline loops: CDR1 KGHSH, CDR2 LQKENI. This CDR3 has 16 amino acids. The V gene end was trimmed by 2 bases and the J gene end by 4 bases; junction bases not matched to a gene: 2. CDR3 DNA sequence: TGTGCCAGCTCACCATTGGGACAGGGGTATAATTCACCCCTCCACTTT. Translating it yields CASSPLGQGYNSPLHF.

This clone was picked up one time. The rearrangement uses TRBV5-4 and TRBJ2-5; D unresolved. CDR1 and CDR2 (germline): SGHNT, YYREEE (reference sequence). CDR3 length: 14 amino acids. Trimming removed 4 bases at V and 3 bases at J, with 13 bases between. CDR3: CASSGESREETQYF. Written as DNA, the CDR3 is TGTGCCAGCAGCGGTGAATCGAGAGAAGAGACCCAGTACTTC. Full variable domain (missing parts from reference TRBV5-4 and TRBJ2-5): ETGVTQSPTHLIKTRGQQVTLRCSSQSGHNTVSWYQQALGQGPQFIFQYYREEENGRGNFPPRFSGLQFPNYSSELNVNALELDDSALYLCASSGESREETQYFGPGTRLLVL.

The chain uses TRBV5-1 and TRBJ1-3; TRBD1 might be the D (5 bases). The germline V gene has CDR1 SGHRS and CDR2 YFSETQ. There are 16 residues in the CDR3. The germline V and J ends were trimmed by 0 bases and 0 bases, with 10 bases remaining between them. This chain's CDR3 is CASSLDGGGSGNTIYF. The CDR3 DNA reads as TGCGCCAGCAGCTTGGACGGGGGGGGCTCTGGAAACACCATATATTTT.

The rearrangement uses TRBV28 and TRBJ1-4; D call uncertain. Germline CDR1 MDHEN, CDR2 SYDVKM. The CDR3 is 14 amino acids. V dropped 5 bases and J dropped 3 bases, with 10 bases sitting between them. The CDR3 DNA is TGTGCCAGCAGTCCACCGGGTGCTAATGAAAAACTGTTTTTT. Its translation: CASSPPGANEKLFF.

The chain uses TRBV30 and TRBJ1-2, with a possible D match to TRBD1 (5 bases). The V end lost 2 bases, the J end lost 4 bases, and 20 bases lay between the germline ends. There are 16 residues in the CDR3. CDR1 is GTSNPN and CDR2 is SVGIG in the germline V gene (reference sequence). The CDR3 sequence: CAWSPGGGKGPYGYTF. The CDR3 DNA is TGTGCCTGGAGTCCCGGGGGAGGGAAGGGGCCCTATGGCTACACCTTC.

The V call is TRBV11-2, the J call TRBJ2-6, with a possible D match to TRBD1 (6 bases). Germline CDR1 is SGHAT and CDR2 is FQNNGV. V was clipped by 1 base and J by 4 bases, with 11 bases between them. The CDR3 loop spans 16 amino acids. CDR3 region: CASSLVWGLGANVLTF. CDR3 in DNA: TGTGCCAGCAGCTTAGTTTGGGGGCTGGGGGCCAACGTCCTGACTTTC.

The gene calls are TRBV6-6 and TRBJ2-7; 7 nucleotides agree with TRBD1. The trim removed 2 bases at V and 0 bases at J, leaving 4 bases unmatched. This CDR3 is 15 amino acids long. Looked up from germline, CDR1 is MNHNY and CDR2 is SVGAGI (reference sequence). The CDR3 nucleotides are TGTGCCAGCAGTTACAGGGACAGCCTCTCCTACGAGCAGTACTTC. It is translated as CASSYRDSLSYEQYF.

The genes are TRBV18 and TRBJ1-5, with TRBD1 matching over 8 bases. The length of the CDR3 is 15 residues. With V trimmed by 6 bases and J by 2 bases, 6 bases remained unmatched. Germline CDR1 and CDR2: KGHSH and LQKENI. CDR3 in DNA: TGTGCCAGCTCCGAAATGGGACAGGGCAATCAGCCCCAGCATTTT. Amino acid sequence: CASSEMGQGNQPQHF.

This chain joins TRBV6-1 and TRBJ1-2; 8 bases match TRBD1. Trimming took 4 bases from V and 4 from J; bases not matched to a gene: 11. The CDR3 covers 16 residues. CDR1 is MNHNS, CDR2 SASEGT, per germline. In DNA, the CDR3 is TGTGCCAGCAGTGCCTCCTACGGACAGGGACCCTATGGCTACACCTTC. This gives the protein CASSASYGQGPYGYTF.

The CDR3, as DNA: TGTGCCAGCAGTTTATCCCCCGGGAACACTCTCTATGGCTACACCTTC. Protein: CASSLSPGNTLYGYTF. The chain links TRBV27 to TRBJ1-2, with D uncertain. The CDR3 contains 16 residues. Germline loops: CDR1 MNHEY, CDR2 SMNVEV (reference sequence). The germline V and J ends were trimmed by 0 bases and 4 bases, with 15 bases remaining between them.

This clone was seen more than once but under ten times. CDR3 nucleotide sequence: TGTGCCAGCACCAGAGGGCAACAGTCCATCTCTTCCGGGGAGCTGTTTTTT. Translated, it gives CASTRGQQSISSGELFF. The chain combines TRBV2 with TRBJ2-2; tentatively, D is TRBD2 (5 bases). Between the trimmed V and J ends, which lost 7 bases and 6 bases, there was a span of 24 bases. Germline CDR1 reads SNHLY; CDR2 reads FYNNEI. This CDR3 contains 17 residues. Full variable domain (remainder filled in from reference TRBV2 and TRBJ2-2): EPEVTQTPSHQVTQMGQEVILRCVPISNHLYFYWYRQILGQKVEFLVSFYNNEISEKSEIFDDQFSVERPDGSNFTLKIRSTKLEDSAMYFCASTRGQQSISSGELFFGEGSRLTVL.